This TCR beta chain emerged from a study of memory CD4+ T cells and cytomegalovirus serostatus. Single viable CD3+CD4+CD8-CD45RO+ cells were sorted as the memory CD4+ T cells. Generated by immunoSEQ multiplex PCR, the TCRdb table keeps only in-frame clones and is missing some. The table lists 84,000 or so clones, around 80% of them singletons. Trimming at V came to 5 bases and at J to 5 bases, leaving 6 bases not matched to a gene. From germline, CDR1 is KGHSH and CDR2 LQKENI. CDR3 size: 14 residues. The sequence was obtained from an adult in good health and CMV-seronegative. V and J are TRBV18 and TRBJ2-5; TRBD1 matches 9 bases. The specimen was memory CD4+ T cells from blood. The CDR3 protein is CASSTGQGRETQYF. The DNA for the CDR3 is TGTGCCAGCTCAACCGGACAGGGGAGGGAGACCCAGTACTTC.